This record looks at one T cell receptor beta chain sequence and its context. These data come from a study of blood T cell repertoires in COVID-19. The overall study: The samples span acute and convalescent COVID-19 from the United States, Italy and Spain. Sources were T cells, B-cell-depleted T cells, or PBMCs; the material itself was cDNA or gDNA.

In the authors' methods: How many nucleated cells were present was estimated from reference gene primer amplification. Sequencing used immunoSEQ multiplex PCR; TCRdb keeps in-frame clones, though not all of them. That table gives V, J and clone size, and the DNA gave D and trimming. Of tens of thousands of clones in the sample, 75% to 90% were seen once. The CDR3 consists of 14 residues. V was trimmed by 10 bases and J by 1 base, leaving 16 bases between them. The germline gives CDR1 LNHDA, CDR2 SQIVND (reference sequence). Sequenced material: peripheral blood. The rearrangement joins TRBV19 to TRBJ1-2; possible D gene TRBD1, 6 bases. The TCR comes from a woman of 80 years or more with acute or convalescent COVID-19. DNA for the CDR3: TGTGCCACCGCCCAGGACAGCAGTAACTATGGCTACACCTTC. Translation gives CATAQDSSNYGYTF.